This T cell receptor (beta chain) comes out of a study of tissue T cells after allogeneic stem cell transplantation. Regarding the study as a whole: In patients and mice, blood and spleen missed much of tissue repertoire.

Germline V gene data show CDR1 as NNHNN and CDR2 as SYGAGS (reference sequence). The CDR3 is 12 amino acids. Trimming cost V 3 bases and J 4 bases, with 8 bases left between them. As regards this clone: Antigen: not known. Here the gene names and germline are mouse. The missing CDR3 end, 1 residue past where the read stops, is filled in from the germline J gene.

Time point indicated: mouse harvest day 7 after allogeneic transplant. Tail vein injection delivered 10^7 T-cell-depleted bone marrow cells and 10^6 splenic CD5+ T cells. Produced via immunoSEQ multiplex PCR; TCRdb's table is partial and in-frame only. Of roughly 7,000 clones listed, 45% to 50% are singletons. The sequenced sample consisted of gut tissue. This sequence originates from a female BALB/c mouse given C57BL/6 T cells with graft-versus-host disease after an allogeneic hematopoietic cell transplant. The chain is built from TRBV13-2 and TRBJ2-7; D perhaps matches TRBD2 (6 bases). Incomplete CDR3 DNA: TGTGCCAGCGGTGTTTGGGGGTATGAACAGTAC. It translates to CASGVWGYEQY. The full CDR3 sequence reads CASGVWGYEQYF.